The clone carrying this TCR beta chain was seen repeatedly, ten times or more. V lost 6 bases and J lost 6; bases outside the gene matches: 7. Germline CDR1 and CDR2: DFQATT and SNEGSKA (reference sequence). The CDR3 is made up of 15 amino acids. This sample was taken from a study of human T cells and chemical hapten exposure. On the study more broadly: Recorded diagnoses among the mostly female patients were alopecia areata, totalis or universalis.

Time point described: patch test 1, 2 weeks after DPC sensitization. Stated treatment: therapeutic diphenylcyclopropenone sensitization with weekly scalp DPC. Ahead of applying each patch test, blood was sampled. People who gave samples had alopecia, were 18 to 70 years old, and were suitable for DPC. It was the library that attached unique molecular identifiers to individual cDNA molecules. Via MiXCR, TCRdb re-called the RACE reads, giving one row per CDR3 protein. This sample yields tens of thousands of distinct CDR3 sequences, of which about 9% are seen a single time; around 4.3% belongs to the top ten.

This receptor was identified in a woman in her forties or fifties with alopecia areata. Some clones in this sample may be carry-over from other donors' samples. The chain combines TRBV20-1 with TRBJ2-1; 14 bases are shared with TRBD2. The sample consisted of whole blood, taken in connection with sensitization to the hapten diphenylcyclopropenone (DPC). In DNA, the CDR3 is TGCAGTGCCGGGGGACTAGCGGGAGCCGTCAATGAGCAGTTCTTC. It translates to CSAGGLAGAVNEQFF.